This T cell receptor beta chain was profiled in a study of T cells in Graves' hyperthyroidism and ophthalmopathy. Study-wide results and limits: Blood also showed most of the thyroid clonotypes that were expanded above 0.001. Ophthalmopathy cases were set apart from stable hyperthyroidism by a 13 V-J model.

Stable hyperthyroidism: no ophthalmopathy progression over 18 months of follow-up. Trimming stripped 8 bases from V and 0 bases from J, with 13 bases between. The length of the CDR3 is 15 residues. Germline V lookup: CDR1 MNHEY, CDR2 SVGEGT. Authors of the study amplified TCR beta CDR3 regions from RNA transcripts. The HTBI primer set drove a first-round RT-PCR of the TCR CDR3. TCRdb used MiXCR to reprocess the multiplex PCR reads, holding one entry per CDR3 protein. Of hundreds of thousands of distinct CDR3 sequences in the sample, around 15% were seen once. In the case of this clonotype: The target antigen is unknown.

This receptor was taken from a woman under 40 with Graves' hyperthyroidism. J is TRBJ1-4 and V is TRBV6-2 or TRBV6-3; D not resolved. Sequencing was done on a sample of blood. Here the CDR3 DNA reads TGTGCCAGCCGCTCAAGGGATGCAACTAATGAAAAACTGTTTTTT. Translating it yields CASRSRDATNEKLFF.